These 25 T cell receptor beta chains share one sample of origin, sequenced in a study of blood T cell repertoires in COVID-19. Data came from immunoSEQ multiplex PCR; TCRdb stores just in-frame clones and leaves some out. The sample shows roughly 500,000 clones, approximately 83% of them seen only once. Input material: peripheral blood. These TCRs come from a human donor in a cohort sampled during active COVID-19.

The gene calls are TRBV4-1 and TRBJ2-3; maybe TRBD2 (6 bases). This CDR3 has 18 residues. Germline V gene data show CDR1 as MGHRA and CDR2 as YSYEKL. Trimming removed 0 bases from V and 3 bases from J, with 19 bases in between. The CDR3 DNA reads TGCGCCAGCAGCCAAGATGGAAGCGGAGGGAGGCTGACAGATACGCAGTATTTT. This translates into CASSQDGSGGRLTDTQYF.

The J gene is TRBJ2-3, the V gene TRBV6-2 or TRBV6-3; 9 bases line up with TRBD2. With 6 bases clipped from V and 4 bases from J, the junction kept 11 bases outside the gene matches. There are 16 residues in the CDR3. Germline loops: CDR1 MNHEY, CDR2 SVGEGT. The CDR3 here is CASRYEPIAGADTQYF. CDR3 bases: TGTGCCAGCAGATACGAACCTATAGCGGGAGCAGATACGCAGTATTTT.

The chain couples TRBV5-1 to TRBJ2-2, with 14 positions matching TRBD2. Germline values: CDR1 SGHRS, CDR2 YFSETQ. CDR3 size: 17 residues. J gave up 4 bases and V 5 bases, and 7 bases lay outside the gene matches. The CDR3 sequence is CASRNSGTSGSTGELFF. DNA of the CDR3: TGCGCCAGCAGAAACTCTGGGACTAGCGGGAGCACCGGGGAGCTGTTTTTT.

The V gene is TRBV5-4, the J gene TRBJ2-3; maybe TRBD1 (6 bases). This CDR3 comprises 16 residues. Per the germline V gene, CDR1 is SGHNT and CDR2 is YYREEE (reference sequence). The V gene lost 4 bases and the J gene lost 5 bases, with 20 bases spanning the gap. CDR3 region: CASSGGAGVVRDTQYF. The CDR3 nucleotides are TGTGCCAGCAGCGGGGGAGCAGGGGTGGTGAGAGATACGCAGTATTTT.

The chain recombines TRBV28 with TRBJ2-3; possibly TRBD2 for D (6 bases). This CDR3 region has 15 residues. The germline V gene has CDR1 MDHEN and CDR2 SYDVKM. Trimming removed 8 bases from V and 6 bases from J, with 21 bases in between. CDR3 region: CASQFIGGLGDTQYF. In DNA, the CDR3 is TGTGCCAGCCAGTTTATTGGGGGGTTAGGGGATACGCAGTATTTT.

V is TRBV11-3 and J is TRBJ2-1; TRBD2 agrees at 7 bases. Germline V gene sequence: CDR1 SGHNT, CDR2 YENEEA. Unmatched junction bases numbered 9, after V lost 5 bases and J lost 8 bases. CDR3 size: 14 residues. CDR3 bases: TGTGCCAGCAGCCCCAGCGGGGTAAGGGATGAGCAGTTCTTC. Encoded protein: CASSPSGVRDEQFF.

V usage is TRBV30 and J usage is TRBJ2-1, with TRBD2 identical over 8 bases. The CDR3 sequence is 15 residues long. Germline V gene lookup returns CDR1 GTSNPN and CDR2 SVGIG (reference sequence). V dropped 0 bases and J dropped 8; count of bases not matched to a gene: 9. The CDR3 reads CAWSVSGRAGDEQFF. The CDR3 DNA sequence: TGTGCCTGGAGTGTTTCCGGGAGGGCCGGAGATGAGCAGTTCTTC.

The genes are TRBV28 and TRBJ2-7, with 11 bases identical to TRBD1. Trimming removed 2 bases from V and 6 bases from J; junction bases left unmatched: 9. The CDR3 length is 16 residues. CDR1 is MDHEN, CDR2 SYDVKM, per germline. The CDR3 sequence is CASSLTGTGGLAEQYF. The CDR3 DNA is TGTGCCAGCAGTTTAACCGGGACAGGGGGTTTGGCCGAGCAGTACTTC.

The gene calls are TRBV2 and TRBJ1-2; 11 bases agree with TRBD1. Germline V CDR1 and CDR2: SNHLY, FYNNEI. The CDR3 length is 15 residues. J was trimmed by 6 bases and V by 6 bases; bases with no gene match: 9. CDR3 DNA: TGTGCCAGCAGGGCGGGACAGGGGGTGCTCGATGGCTACACCTTC. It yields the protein CASRAGQGVLDGYTF.

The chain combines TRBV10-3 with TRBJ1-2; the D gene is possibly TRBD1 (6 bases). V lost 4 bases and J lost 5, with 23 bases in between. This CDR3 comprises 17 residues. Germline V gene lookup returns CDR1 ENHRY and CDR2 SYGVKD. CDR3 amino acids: CAISAISPDRPLYGYTF. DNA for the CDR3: TGTGCCATCAGTGCCATCAGTCCTGACAGGCCACTATATGGCTACACCTTC.

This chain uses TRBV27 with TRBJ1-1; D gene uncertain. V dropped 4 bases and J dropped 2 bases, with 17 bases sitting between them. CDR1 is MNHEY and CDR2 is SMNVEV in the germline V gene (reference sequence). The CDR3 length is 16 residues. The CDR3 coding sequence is TGTGCCAGCAGTTATGACCGAATAGCTTTAAACACTGAAGCTTTCTTT. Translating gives CASSYDRIALNTEAFF.

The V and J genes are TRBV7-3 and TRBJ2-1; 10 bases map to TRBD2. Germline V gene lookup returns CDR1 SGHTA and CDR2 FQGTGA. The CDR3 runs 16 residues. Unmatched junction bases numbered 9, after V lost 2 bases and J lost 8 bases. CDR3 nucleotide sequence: TGTGCCAGCAGCTTACGCCCTGGAGCGGGAGGGGATGAGCAGTTCTTC. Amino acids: CASSLRPGAGGDEQFF.

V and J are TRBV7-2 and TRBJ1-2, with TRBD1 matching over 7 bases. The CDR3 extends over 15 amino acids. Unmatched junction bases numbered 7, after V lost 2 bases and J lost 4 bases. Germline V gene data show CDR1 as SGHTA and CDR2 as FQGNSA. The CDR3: CASSLQGGGGYGYTF. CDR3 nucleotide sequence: TGTGCCAGCAGCTTACAGGGGGGCGGCGGCTATGGCTACACCTTC.

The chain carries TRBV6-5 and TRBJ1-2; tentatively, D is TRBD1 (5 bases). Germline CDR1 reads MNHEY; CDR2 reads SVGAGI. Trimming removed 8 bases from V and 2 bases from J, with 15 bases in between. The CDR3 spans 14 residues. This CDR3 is CASSSTAGNYGYTF. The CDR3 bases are TGTGCCAGCTCCTCTACCGCAGGGAACTATGGCTACACCTTC.

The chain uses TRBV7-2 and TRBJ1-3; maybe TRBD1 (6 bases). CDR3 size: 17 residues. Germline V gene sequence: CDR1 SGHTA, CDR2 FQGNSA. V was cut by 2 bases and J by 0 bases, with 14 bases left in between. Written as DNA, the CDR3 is TGTGCCAGCAGCTTATTTCAGGGGTTCGACTCTGGAAACACCATATATTTT. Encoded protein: CASSLFQGFDSGNTIYF.

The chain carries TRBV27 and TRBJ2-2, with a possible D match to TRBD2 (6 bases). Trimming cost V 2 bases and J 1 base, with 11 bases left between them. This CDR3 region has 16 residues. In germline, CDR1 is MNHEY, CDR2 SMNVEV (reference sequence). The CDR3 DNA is TGTGCCAGCAGTTTAAGGGAGGACTGGAACACCGGGGAGCTGTTTTTT. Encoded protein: CASSLREDWNTGELFF.

Here the CDR3 DNA reads TGTGCCAGTAGTCAAACAGGGGGCCTCTCCTACGAGCAGTACTTC. As protein: CASSQTGGLSYEQYF. V usage is TRBV19 and J usage is TRBJ2-7; 9 bases line up with TRBD1. CDR3 length: 15 amino acids. The V gene's germline CDR1 is LNHDA and CDR2 SQIVND (reference sequence). With 5 bases clipped from V and 0 bases from J, the junction kept 5 bases outside the gene matches.

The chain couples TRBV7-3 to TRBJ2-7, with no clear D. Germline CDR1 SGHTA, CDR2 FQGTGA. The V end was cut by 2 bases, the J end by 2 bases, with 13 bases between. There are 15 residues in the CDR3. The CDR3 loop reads CASSLVSGSTYEQYF. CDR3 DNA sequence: TGTGCCAGCAGCTTAGTTTCAGGATCCACCTACGAGCAGTACTTC.

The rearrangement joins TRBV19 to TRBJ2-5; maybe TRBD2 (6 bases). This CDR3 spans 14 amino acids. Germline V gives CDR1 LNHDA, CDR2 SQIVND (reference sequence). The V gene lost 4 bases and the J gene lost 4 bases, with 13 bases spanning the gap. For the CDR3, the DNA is TGTGCCAGTAGTAGACGACTAGGACGAGAGACCCAGTACTTC. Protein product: CASSRRLGRETQYF.

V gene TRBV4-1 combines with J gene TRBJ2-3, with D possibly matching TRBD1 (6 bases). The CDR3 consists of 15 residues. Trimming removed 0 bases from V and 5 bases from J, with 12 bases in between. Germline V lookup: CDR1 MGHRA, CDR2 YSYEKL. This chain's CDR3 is CASSQDKGEIDTQYF. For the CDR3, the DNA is TGCGCCAGCAGCCAAGATAAGGGGGAGATAGATACGCAGTATTTT.

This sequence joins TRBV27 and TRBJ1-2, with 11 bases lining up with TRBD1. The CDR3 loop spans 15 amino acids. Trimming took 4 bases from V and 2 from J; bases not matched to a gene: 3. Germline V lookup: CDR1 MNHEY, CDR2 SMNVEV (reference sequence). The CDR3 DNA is TGTGCCAGCAGTTCGGGGACAGGGGGGAACTATGGCTACACCTTC. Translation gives CASSSGTGGNYGYTF.

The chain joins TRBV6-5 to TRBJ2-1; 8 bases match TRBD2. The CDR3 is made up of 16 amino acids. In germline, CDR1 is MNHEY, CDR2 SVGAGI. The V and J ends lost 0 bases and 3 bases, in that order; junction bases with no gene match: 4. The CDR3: CASSYSSGGNYNEQFF. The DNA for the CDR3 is TGTGCCAGCAGTTACTCATCGGGAGGGAACTACAATGAGCAGTTCTTC.

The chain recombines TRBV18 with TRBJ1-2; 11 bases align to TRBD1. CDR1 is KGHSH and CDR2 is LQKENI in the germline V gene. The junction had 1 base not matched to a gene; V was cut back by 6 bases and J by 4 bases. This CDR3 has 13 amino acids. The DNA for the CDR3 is TGTGCCAGCTCCGGACAGGGGGCCTATGGCTACACCTTC. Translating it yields CASSGQGAYGYTF.

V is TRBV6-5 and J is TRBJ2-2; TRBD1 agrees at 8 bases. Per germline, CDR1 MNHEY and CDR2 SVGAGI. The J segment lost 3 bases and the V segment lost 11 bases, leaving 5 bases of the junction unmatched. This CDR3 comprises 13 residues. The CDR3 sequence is CAFRTGHTGELFF. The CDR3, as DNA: TGTGCCTTCAGGACAGGGCACACCGGGGAGCTGTTTTTT.

In DNA, the CDR3 is TGTGCCAGCAGCTTCCGACAGGGCGGGAACACTGAAGCTTTCTTT. Encoded protein: CASSFRQGGNTEAFF. The V call is TRBV7-8, the J call TRBJ1-1; 7 positions agree with TRBD1. Germline trimming cut 3 bases from V and 1 base from J; bases unmatched to any gene: 5. Per the germline V gene, CDR1 is SGHVS and CDR2 is FQNEAQ. CDR3 size: 15 residues.